This TCR beta chain comes out of a study of T cells in Graves' hyperthyroidism and ophthalmopathy. Authors of the study amplified TCR beta CDR3 regions from RNA transcripts. The primer set for the first-round RT-PCR of the TCR CDR3 was HTBI. Via MiXCR, TCRdb re-called the multiplex PCR reads, giving one row per CDR3 protein. The sample holds hundreds of thousands of distinct CDR3 sequences; less than 20% are singletons and the top ten take roughly 14%. Trimming removed 2 bases at V and 6 bases at J, with 8 bases between. The V gene's germline CDR1 is MDHEN and CDR2 SYDVKM. The CDR3 covers 12 residues. This clonotype was observed at least ten times.

The chain has TRBV28 and TRBJ2-7; D gene unclear. The TCR was taken from a woman aged 18 to 35 with Graves' hyperthyroidism. The sample taken for sequencing was blood. The CDR3 loop reads CASSLVRFEQYF. The CDR3 DNA is TGTGCCAGCAGTTTAGTCCGCTTCGAGCAGTACTTC. The full variable domain, in which reference TRBV28 and TRBJ2-7 provide the parts outside the CDR3, is DVKVTQSSRYLVKRTGEKVFLECVQDMDHENMFWYRQDPGLGLRLIYFSYDVKMKEKGDIPEGYSVSREKKERFSLILESASTNQTSMYLCASSLVRFEQYFGPGTRLTVT.